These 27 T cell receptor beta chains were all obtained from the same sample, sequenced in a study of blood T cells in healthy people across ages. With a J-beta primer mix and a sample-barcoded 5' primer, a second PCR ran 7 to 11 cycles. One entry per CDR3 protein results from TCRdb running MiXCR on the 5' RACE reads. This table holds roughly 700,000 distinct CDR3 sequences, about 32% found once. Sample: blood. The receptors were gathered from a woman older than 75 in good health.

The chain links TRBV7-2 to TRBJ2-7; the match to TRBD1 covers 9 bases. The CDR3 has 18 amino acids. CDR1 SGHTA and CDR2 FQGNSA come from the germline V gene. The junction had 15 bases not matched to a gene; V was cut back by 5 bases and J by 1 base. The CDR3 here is CASSPPRRTGGRSYEQYF. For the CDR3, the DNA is TGTGCCAGCAGCCCTCCGAGGAGAACAGGGGGCAGGTCCTACGAGCAGTACTTC. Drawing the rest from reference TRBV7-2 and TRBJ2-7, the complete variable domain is GAGVSQSPSNKVTEKGKDVELRCDPISGHTALYWYRQSLGQGLEFLIYFQGNSAPDKSGLPSDRFSAERTGGSVSTLTIQRTQQEDSAVYLCASSPPRRTGGRSYEQYFGPGTRLTVT.

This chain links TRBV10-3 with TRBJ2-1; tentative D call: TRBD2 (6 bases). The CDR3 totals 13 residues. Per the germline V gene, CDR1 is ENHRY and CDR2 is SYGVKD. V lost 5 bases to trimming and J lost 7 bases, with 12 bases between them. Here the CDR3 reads CAISWRGGNEQFF. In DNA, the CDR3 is TGTGCCATCAGTTGGCGGGGCGGGAATGAGCAGTTCTTC.

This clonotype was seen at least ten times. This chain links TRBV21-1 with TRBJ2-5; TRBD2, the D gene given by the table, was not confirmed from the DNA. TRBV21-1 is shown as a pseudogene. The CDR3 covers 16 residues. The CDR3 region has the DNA TGTGCCAGCAGCATAGGGACTAGCGGCCCCCGGGAGACCCAGTACTTC. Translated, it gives CASSIGTSGPRETQYF.

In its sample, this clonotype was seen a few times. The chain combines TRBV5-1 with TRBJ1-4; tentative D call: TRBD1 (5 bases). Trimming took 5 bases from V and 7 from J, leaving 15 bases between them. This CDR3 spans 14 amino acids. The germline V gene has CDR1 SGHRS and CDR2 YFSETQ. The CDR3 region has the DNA TGCGCCAGCAGTCCGGGGGGTTGGAGTGAAAAACTGTTTTTT. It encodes CASSPGGWSEKLFF.

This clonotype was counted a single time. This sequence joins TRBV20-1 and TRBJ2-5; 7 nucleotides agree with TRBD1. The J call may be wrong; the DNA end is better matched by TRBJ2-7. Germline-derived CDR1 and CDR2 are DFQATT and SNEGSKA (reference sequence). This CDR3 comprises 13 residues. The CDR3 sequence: CSARPGQTYEQYF. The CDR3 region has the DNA TGCAGTGCTAGACCGGGACAGACCTACGAGCAGTACTTC.

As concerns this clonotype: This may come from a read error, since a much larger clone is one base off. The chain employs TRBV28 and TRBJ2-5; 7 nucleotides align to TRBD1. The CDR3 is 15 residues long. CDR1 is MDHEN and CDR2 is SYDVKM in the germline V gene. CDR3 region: CAGSSRQGGRETQYF. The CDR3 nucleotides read TGTGCCGGCAGTTCTAGACAGGGTGGTCGAGAGACCCAGTACTTC.

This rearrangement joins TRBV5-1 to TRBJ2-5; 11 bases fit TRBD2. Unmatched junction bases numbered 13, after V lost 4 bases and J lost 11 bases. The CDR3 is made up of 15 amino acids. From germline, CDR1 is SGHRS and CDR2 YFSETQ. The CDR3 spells CASSLTSGGNNEQYF. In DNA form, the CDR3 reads TGCGCCAGCAGCCTCACTAGCGGGGGCAACAATGAGCAGTACTTC.

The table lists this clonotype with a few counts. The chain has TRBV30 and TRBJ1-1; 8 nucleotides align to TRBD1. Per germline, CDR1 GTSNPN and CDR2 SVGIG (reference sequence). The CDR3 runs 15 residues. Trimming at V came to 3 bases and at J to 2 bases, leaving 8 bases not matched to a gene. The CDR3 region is CAWREDRVYNTEAFF. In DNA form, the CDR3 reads TGTGCCTGGAGGGAGGACAGGGTTTATAACACTGAAGCTTTCTTT.

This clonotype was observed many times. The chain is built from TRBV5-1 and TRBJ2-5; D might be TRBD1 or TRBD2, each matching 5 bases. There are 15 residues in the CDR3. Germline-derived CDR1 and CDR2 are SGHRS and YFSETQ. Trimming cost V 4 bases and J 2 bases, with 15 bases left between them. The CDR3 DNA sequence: TGCGCCAGCAGCCTTCAGCCGGGACCGCAAGAGACCCAGTACTTC. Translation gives CASSLQPGPQETQYF. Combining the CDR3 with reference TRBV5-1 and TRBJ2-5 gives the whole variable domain KAGVTQTPRYLIKTRGQQVTLSCSPISGHRSVSWYQQTPGQGLQFLFEYFSETQRNKGNFPGRFSGRQFSNSRSEMNVSTLELGDSALYLCASSLQPGPQETQYFGPGTRLLVL.

As DNA, the CDR3 is TGTGCCAGCAGTCGGAGGAACACTGAAGCTTTCTTT. Its protein product is CASSRRNTEAFF. The chain is built from TRBV6-2 or TRBV6-3 and TRBJ1-1; D is unresolved. Trimming cost V 5 bases and J 1 base, with 5 bases left between them. CDR3 size: 12 residues. Germline V CDR1 and CDR2: MNHEY, SVGEGT.

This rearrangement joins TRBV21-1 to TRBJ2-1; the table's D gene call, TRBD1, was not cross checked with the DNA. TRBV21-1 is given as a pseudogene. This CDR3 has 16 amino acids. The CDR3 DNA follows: TGTGCCAGCAGCTGTAGGGGAATGAATACCTACAATGAGCAGTTCTTC. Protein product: CASSCRGMNTYNEQFF.

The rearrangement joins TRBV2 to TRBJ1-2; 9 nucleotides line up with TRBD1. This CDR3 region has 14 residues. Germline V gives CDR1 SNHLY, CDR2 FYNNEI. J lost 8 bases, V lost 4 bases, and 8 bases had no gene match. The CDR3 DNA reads TGTGCCAGCAGTGGAATTACTGGGACAGGGGGCTACACCTTC. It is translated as CASSGITGTGGYTF.

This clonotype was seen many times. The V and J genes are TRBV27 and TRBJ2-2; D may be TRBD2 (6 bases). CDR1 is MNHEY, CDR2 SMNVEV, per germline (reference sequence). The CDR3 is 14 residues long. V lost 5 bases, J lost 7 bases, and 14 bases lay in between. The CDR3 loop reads CASSRWGLGGELFF. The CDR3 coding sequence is TGTGCCAGCAGTCGTTGGGGACTCGGCGGGGAGCTGTTTTTT.

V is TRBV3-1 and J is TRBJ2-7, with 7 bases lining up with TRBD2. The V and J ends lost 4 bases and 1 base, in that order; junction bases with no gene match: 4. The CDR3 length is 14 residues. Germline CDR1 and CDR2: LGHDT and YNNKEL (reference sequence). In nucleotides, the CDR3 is TGTGCCAGCAGCCCGCGGGAGCGGTCCTACGAGCAGTACTTC. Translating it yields CASSPRERSYEQYF.

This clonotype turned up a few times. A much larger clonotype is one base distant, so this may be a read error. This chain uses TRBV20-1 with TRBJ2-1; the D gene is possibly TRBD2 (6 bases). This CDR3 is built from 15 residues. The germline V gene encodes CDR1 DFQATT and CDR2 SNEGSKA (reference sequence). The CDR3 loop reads CSARSGGPSYNGQFF. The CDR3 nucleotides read TGCAGTGCCCGCTCCGGGGGTCCCTCCTACAATGGGCAGTTCTTC.

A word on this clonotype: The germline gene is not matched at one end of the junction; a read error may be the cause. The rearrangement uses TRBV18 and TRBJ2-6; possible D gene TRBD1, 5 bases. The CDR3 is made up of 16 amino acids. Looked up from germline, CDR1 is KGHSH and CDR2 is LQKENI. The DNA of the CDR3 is TGTGCCAGCTCACCACTGTCTGGTTCTGGGGCCAACGTCCCGACTTTC. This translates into CASSPLSGSGANVPTF.

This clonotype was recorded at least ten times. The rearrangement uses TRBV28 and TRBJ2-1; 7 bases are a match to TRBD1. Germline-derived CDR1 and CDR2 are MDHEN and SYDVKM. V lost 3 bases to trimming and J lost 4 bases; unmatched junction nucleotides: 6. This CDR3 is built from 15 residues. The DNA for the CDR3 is TGTGCCAGCAGTTTGAGACAGGGTCCGTACAATGAGCAGTTCTTC. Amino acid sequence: CASSLRQGPYNEQFF.

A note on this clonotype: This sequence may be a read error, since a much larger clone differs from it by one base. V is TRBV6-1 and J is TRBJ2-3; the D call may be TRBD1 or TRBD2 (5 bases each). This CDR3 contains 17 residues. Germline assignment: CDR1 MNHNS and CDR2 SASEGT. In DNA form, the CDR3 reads TGTACCAGCAGTGAAAGGGGACGGGCCGGCCCCGCAGATACGCAGTATTTT. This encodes CTSSERGRAGPADTQYF.

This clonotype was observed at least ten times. The CDR3 DNA sequence: TGTGCCAGCAGCGTAGAGTGGGGCTACGAGCAGTACTTC. Residues: CASSVEWGYEQYF. The rearrangement links TRBV9 to TRBJ2-7; D not certain. The V gene lost 0 bases and the J gene lost 3 bases, with 7 bases spanning the gap. The germline gives CDR1 SGDLS, CDR2 YYNGEE. The CDR3 spans 13 residues.

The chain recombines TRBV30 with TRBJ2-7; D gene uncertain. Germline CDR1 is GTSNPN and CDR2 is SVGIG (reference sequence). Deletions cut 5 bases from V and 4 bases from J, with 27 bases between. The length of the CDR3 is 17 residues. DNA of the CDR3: TGTGCCTGGTGTCCCACCTTCGTCCGGGCCTCAAAATACGAGCAGTACTTC. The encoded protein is CAWCPTFVRASKYEQYF.

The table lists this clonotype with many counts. The CDR3, as DNA: TGCAGTGTCTCGACAGGGTCGGGTTCTGGTGAGCAGTTCTTC. This encodes CSVSTGSGSGEQFF. This chain uses TRBV20-1 with TRBJ2-1; 7 nucleotides line up with TRBD1. The germline gives CDR1 DFQATT, CDR2 SNEGSKA (reference sequence). The V and J ends lost 7 bases and 9 bases, in that order; junction bases with no gene match: 15. The CDR3 runs 14 residues.

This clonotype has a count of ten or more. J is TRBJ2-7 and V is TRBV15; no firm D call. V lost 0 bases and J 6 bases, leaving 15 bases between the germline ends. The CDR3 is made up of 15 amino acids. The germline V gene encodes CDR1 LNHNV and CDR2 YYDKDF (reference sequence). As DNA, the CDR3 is TGTGCCACCAGCAGAGATCGAGGTCTCCTTGGCGAGCAGTACTTC. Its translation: CATSRDRGLLGEQYF.

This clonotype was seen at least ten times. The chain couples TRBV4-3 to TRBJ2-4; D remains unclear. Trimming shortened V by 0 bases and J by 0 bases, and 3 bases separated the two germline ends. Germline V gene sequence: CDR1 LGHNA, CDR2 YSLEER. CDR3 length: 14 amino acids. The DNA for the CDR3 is TGCGCCAGCAGCCAAGATACAGCCAAAAACATTCAGTACTTC. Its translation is CASSQDTAKNIQYF.

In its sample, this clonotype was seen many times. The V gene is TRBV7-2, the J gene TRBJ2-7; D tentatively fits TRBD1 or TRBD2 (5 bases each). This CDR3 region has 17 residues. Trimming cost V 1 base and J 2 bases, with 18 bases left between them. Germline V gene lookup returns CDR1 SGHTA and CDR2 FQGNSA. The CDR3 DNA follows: TGTGCCAGCAGCTTAGTTCCCGTGGGGGAAGGGACCTACGAGCAGTACTTC. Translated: CASSLVPVGEGTYEQYF.

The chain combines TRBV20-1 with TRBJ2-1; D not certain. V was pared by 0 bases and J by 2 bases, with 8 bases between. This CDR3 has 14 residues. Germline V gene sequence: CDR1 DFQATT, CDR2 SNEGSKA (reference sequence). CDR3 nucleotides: TGCAGTGCTAGAGAGGATCGGACCTACAATGAGCAGTTCTTC. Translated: CSAREDRTYNEQFF.

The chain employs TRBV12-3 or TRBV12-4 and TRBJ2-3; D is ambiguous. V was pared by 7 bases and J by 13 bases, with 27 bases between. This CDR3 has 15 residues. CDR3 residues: CASTDDRVRTDAEYF. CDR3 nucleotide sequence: TGTGCCAGCACCGACGACCGAGTGCGCACAGATGCGGAGTATTTT.

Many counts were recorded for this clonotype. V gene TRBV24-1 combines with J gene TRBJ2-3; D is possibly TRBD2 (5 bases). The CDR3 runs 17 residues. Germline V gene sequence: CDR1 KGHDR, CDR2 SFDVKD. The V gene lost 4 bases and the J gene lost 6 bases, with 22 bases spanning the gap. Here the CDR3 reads CATSDSGRAKVQDTQYF. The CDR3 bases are TGTGCCACCAGTGACTCGGGAAGAGCCAAGGTTCAGGATACGCAGTATTTT.